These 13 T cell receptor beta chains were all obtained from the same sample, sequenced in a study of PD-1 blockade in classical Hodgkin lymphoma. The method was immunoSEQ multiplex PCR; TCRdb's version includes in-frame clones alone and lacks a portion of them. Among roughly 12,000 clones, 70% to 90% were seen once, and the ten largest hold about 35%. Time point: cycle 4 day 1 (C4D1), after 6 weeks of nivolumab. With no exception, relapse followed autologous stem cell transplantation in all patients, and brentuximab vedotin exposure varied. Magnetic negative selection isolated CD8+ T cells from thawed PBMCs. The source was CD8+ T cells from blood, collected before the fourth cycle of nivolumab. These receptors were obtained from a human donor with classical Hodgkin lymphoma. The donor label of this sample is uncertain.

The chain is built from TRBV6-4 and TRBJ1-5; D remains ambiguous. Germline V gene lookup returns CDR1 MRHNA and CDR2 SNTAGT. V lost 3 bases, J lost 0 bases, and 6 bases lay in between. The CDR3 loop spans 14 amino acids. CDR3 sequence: CASSEEFSNQPQHF. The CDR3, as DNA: TGTGCCAGCAGTGAAGAGTTTAGCAATCAGCCCCAGCATTTT.

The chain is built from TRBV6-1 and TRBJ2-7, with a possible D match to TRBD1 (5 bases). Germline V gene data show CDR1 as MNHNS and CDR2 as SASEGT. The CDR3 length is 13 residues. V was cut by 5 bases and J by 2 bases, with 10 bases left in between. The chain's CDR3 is CASSPGMAYEQYF. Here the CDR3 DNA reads TGTGCCAGCAGTCCAGGGATGGCCTACGAGCAGTACTTC.

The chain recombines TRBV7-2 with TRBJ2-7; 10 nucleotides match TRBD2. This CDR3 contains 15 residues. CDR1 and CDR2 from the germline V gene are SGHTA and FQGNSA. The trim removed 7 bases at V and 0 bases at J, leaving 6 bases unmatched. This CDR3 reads CASTMTSGYSYEQYF. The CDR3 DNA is TGTGCCAGCACCATGACTAGCGGGTACTCCTACGAGCAGTACTTC.

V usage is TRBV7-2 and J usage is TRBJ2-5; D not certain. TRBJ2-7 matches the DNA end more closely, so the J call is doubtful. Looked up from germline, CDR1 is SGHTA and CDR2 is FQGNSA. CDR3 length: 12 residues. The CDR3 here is CASSFGTYEQYF. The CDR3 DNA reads TGTGCCAGCAGCTTTGGGACCTACGAGCAGTACTTC.

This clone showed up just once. The DNA for the CDR3 is TGTGCCAGCAGTTCTCCAGTCTACGAGCAGTACTTC. This encodes CASSSPVYEQYF. The chain combines TRBV6-6 with TRBJ2-7; no clear D. V was shortened by 4 bases and J by 3 bases, with 7 bases between the two germline ends. CDR1 MNHNY and CDR2 SVGAGI come from the germline V gene (reference sequence). The CDR3 has 12 amino acids.

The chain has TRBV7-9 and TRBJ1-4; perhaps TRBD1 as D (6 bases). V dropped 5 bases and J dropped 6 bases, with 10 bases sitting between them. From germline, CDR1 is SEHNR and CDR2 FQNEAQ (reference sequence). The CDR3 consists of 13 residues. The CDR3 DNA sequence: TGTGCCAGCAGCCAGGGGATTGATGAAAAACTGTTTTTT. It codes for CASSQGIDEKLFF. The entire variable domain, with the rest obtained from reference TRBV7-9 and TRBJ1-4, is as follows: DTGVSQNPRHKITKRGQNVTFRCDPISEHNRLYWYRQTLGQGPEFLTYFQNEAQLEKSRLLSDRFSAERPKGSFSTLEIQRTEQGDSAMYLCASSQGIDEKLFFGSGTQLSVL.

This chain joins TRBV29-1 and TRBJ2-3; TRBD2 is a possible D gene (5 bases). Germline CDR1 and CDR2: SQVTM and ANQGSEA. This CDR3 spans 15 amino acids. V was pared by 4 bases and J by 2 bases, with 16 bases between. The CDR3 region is CSVVMDGVLTDTQYF. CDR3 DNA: TGCAGCGTTGTAATGGACGGGGTACTCACAGATACGCAGTATTTT.

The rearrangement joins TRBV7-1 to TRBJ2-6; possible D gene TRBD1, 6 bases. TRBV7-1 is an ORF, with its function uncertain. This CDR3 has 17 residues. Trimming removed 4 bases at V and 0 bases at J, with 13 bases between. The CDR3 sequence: CASSLGQSFSGANVLTF. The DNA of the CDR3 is TGTGCCAGCAGCTTAGGACAGAGCTTCTCTGGGGCCAACGTCCTGACTTTC.

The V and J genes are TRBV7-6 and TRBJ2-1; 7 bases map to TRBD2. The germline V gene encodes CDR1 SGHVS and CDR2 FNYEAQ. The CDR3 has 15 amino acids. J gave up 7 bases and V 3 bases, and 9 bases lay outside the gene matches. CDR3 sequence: CASSFTSDWENEQFF. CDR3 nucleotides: TGTGCCAGCAGCTTCACTAGCGACTGGGAGAATGAGCAGTTCTTC.

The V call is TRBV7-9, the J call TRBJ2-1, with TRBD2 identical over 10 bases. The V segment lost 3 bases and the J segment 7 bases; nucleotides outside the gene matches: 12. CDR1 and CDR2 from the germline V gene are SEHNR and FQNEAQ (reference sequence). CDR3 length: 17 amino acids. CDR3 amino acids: CASSFPPTSGKWNEQFF. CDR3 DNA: TGTGCCAGCAGCTTTCCGCCTACTAGCGGGAAATGGAATGAGCAGTTCTTC.

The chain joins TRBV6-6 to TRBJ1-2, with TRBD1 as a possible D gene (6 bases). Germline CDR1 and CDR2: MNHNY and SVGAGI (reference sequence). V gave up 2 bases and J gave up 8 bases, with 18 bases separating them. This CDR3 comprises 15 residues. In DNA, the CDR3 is TGTGCCAGCAGTTACAACATTGGTGGGACACCCGGCTACACCTTC. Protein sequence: CASSYNIGGTPGYTF.

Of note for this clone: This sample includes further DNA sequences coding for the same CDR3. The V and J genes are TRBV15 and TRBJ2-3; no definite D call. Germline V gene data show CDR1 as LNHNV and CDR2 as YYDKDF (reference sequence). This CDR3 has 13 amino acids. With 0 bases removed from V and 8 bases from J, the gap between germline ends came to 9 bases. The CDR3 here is CATSRDGWSTQYF. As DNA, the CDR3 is TGTGCCACCAGCAGAGACGGCTGGAGTACGCAGTATTTT.

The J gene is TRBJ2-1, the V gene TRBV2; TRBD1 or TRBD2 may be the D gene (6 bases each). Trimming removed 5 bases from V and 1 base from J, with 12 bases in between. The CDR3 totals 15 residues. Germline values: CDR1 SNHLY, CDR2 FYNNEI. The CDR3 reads CASSRGDVSYNEQFF. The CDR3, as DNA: TGTGCCAGCAGTAGGGGGGATGTGTCCTACAATGAGCAGTTCTTC.